One and the same sample provided the 5 T cell receptor beta chains below, sequenced in a study of T-cell reconstitution after alpha-beta-depleted transplantation in children. TCRbeta library preparation incorporated unique molecular identifiers. TCRdb reanalysed the PCR reads using MiXCR and keeps one entry per CDR3 protein. The sample holds about 540,000 distinct CDR3 sequences; around 16% are singletons and the top ten take 3.3%. The source material was PBMCs from the stem cell graft donor, sampled from the stem cell graft. The source of these receptors is a human donor who donated a stem cell graft to a child with acute lymphoblastic leukemia.

This clonotype was counted a few times. The V call is TRBV7-9, the J call TRBJ1-2; perhaps TRBD1 as D (5 bases). The CDR3 covers 12 residues. Germline V gene sequence: CDR1 SEHNR, CDR2 FQNEAQ (reference sequence). The V end lost 8 bases, the J end lost 2 bases, and 9 bases lay between the germline ends. The CDR3 DNA follows: TGTGCCAGCCTAAACAGGAACTATGGCTACACCTTC. Residues: CASLNRNYGYTF.

The CDR3 region is CASSIGGMNTEAFF. In DNA form, the CDR3 reads TGTGCCAGTAGTATTGGGGGAATGAACACTGAAGCTTTCTTT. The chain is built from TRBV19 and TRBJ1-1, with D perhaps TRBD1 (5 bases). CDR3 length: 14 residues. The germline V gene encodes CDR1 LNHDA and CDR2 SQIVND (reference sequence). The V gene lost 3 bases and the J gene lost 0 bases, with 8 bases spanning the gap.

The table lists this clonotype with a few counts. The chain is built from TRBV24-1 and TRBJ2-2; D is unresolved. CDR3 length: 14 residues. Deletions cut 4 bases from V and 0 bases from J, with 5 bases between. Germline V gives CDR1 KGHDR, CDR2 SFDVKD. CDR3 sequence reads: CATSERTNTGELFF. The CDR3 DNA follows: TGTGCCACCAGTGAAAGGACGAACACCGGGGAGCTGTTTTTT.

This rearrangement joins TRBV11-2 to TRBJ2-1, with TRBD1 matching 7 bases. Germline values: CDR1 SGHAT, CDR2 FQNNGV. V shed 3 bases and J 15 bases; nucleotides not matched to a gene: 17. The CDR3 extends over 15 amino acids. CDR3 loop: CASSFSPQGVLGSFF. As DNA, the CDR3 is TGTGCCAGCAGCTTTAGCCCCCAGGGGGTCCTCGGGTCGTTCTTC.

In DNA form, the CDR3 reads TGTGCCAGCAGTTTGGGCAGTTGGGTGGGGAGCACAGATACGCAGTATTTT. This translates into CASSLGSWVGSTDTQYF. The chain carries TRBV27 and TRBJ2-3; the D is unclear. Germline loops: CDR1 MNHEY, CDR2 SMNVEV (reference sequence). The CDR3 contains 17 residues. The V end lost 3 bases, the J end lost 0 bases, and 16 bases lay between the germline ends.